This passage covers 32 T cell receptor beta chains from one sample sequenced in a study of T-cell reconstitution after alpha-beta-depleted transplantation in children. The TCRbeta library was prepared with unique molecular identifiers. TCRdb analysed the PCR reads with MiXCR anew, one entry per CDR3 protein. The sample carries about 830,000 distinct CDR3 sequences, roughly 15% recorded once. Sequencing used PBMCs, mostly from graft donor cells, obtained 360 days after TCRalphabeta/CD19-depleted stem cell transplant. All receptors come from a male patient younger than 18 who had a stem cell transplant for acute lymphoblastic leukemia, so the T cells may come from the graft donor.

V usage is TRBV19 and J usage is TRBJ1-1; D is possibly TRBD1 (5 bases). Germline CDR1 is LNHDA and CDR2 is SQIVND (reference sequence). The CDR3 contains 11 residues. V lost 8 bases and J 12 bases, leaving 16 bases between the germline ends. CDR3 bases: TGTGCCAGTGGCCGGGACCCCGGGACTTTCTTT. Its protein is CASGRDPGTFF.

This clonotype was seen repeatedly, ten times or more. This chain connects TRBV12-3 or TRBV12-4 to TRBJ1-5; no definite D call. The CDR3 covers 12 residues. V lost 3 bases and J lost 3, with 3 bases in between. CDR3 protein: CASSLTNQPQHF. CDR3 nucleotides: TGTGCCAGCAGTTTGACCAATCAGCCCCAGCATTTT.

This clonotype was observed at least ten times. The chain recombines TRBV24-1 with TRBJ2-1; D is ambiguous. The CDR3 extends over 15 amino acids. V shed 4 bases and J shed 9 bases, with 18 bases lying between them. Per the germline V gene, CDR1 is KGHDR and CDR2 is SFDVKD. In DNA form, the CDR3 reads TGTGCCACCAGTGACCGTGGTACGTATCGTAGTGAGCAGTTCTTC. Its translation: CATSDRGTYRSEQFF.

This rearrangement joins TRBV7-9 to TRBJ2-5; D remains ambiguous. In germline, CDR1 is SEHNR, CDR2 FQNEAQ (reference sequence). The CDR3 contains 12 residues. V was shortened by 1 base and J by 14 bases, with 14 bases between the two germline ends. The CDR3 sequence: CASSLDWRPYYF. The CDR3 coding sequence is TGTGCCAGCAGCTTAGACTGGCGGCCTTATTACTTC.

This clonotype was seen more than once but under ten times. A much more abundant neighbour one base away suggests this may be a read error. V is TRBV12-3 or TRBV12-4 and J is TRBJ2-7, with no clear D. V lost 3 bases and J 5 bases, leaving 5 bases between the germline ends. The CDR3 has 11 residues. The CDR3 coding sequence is TGTGCCAGCAGTTTTCACAACGAGCAGTACTTC. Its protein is CASSFHNEQYF.

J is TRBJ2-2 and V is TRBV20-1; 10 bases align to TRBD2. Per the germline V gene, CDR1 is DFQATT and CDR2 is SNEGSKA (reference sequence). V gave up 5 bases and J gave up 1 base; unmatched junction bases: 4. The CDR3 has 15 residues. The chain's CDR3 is CSARTSGGNTGELFF. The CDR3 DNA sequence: TGCAGTGCTCGGACTAGCGGAGGGAACACCGGGGAGCTGTTTTTT.

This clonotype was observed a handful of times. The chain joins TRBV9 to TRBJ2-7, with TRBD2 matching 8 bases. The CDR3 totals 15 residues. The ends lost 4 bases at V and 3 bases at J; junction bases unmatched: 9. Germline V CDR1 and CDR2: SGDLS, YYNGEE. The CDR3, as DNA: TGTGCCAGCAGCCCCGACAGCGGGAGAGGCTACGAGCAGTACTTC. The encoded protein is CASSPDSGRGYEQYF.

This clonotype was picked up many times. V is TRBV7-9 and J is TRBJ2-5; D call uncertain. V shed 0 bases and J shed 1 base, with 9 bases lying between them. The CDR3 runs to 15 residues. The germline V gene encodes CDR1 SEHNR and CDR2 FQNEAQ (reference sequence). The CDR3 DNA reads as TGTGCCAGCAGCTTAGCGCAGGTATTCCAAGAGACCCAGTACTTC. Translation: CASSLAQVFQETQYF.

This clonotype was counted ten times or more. In nucleotides, the CDR3 is TGCAGCGTTGTTTGGGGGACCGGGGAGCTGTTTTTT. Its protein product is CSVVWGTGELFF. The chain links TRBV29-1 to TRBJ2-2, with D tentatively TRBD1 or TRBD2 (5 bases each). Per germline, CDR1 SQVTM and CDR2 ANQGSEA. CDR3 length equals 12 residues. Trimming removed 4 bases at V and 5 bases at J, with 8 bases between.

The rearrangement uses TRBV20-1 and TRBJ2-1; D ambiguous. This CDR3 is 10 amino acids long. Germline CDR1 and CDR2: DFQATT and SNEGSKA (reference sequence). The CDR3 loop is CSATGPTQFF. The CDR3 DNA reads TGCAGCGCGACCGGGCCTACTCAGTTCTTC.

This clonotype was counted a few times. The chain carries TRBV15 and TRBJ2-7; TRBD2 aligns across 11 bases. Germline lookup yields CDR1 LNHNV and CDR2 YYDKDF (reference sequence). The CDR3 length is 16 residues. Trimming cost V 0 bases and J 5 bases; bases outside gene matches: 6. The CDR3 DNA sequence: TGTGCCACCAGCAGAGATCGACTAGCGGGAAACAACGAGCAGTACTTC. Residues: CATSRDRLAGNNEQYF.

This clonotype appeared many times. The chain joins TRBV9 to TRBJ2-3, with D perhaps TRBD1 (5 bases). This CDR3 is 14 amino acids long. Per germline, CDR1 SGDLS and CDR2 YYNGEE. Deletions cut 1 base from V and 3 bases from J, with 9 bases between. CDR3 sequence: CASSVSRATDTQYF. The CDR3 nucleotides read TGTGCCAGCAGCGTAAGCAGGGCGACAGATACGCAGTATTTT.

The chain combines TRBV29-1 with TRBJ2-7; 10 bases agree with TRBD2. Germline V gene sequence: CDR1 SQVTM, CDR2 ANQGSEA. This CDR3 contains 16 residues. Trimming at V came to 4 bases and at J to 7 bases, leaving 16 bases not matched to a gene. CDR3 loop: CSVAAPEREGPGEQYF. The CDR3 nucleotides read TGCAGCGTTGCTGCCCCGGAGCGGGAGGGCCCGGGGGAGCAGTACTTC.

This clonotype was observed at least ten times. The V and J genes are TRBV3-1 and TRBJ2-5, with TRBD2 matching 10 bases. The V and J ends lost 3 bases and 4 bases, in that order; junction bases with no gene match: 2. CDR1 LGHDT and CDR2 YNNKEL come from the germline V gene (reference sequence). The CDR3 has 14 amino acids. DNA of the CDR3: TGTGCCAGCAGCCATTTAGCGGGGGGAGAGACCCAGTACTTC. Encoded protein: CASSHLAGGETQYF.

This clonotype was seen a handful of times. CDR3 DNA sequence: TGTGCCAGCAGCGCTCCGACAGGGGGCAAGCCCCAGCATTTT. This sequence encodes CASSAPTGGKPQHF. The chain carries TRBV7-8 and TRBJ1-5; the match to TRBD1 covers 10 bases. The CDR3 has 14 residues. Germline V CDR1 and CDR2: SGHVS, FQNEAQ. With 5 bases clipped from V and 8 bases from J, the junction kept 6 bases outside the gene matches.

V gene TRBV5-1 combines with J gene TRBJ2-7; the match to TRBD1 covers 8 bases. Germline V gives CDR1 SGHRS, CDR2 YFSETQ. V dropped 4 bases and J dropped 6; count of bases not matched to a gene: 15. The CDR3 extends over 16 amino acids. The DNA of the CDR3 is TGCGCCAGCAGCGGGCGACAGGGGATCACCAAGGGCGAGCAGTACTTC. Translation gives CASSGRQGITKGEQYF.

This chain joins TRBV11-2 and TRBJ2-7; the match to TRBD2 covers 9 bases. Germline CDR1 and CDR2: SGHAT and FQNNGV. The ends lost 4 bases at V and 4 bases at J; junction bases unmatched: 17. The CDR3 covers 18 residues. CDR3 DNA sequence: TGTGCCAGCAGCTATTTCCTCACTGGACTAGCGATTGTATACGAGCAGTACTTC. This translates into CASSYFLTGLAIVYEQYF.

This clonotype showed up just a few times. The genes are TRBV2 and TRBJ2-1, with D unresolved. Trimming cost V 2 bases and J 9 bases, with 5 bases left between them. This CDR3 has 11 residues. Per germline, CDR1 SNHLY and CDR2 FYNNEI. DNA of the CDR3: TGTGCCAGCAGTGAATTGGCTGAGCAGTTCTTC. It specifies CASSELAEQFF.

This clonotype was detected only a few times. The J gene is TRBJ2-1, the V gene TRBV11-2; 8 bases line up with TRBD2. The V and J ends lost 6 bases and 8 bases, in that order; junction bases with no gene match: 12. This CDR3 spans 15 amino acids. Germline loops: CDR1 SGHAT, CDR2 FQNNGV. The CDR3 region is CASSRIAGSVYEQFF. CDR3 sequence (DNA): TGTGCCAGCAGTCGAATAGCGGGATCTGTATATGAGCAGTTCTTC.

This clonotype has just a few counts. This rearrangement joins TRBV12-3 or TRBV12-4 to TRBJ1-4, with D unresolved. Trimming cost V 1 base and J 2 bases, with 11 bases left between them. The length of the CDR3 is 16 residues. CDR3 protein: CASSLVRDSTNEKLFF. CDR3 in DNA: TGTGCCAGCAGTTTAGTGCGTGATTCCACTAATGAAAAACTGTTTTTT.

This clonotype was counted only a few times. The DNA for the CDR3 is TGCGCCAGCAGCTTGGGGACTAGCGGTTTGGGGGACGAGCAGTACTTC. This encodes CASSLGTSGLGDEQYF. The gene calls are TRBV5-1 and TRBJ2-7, with TRBD2 matching 10 bases. The germline CDR1 and CDR2 sequences are SGHRS and YFSETQ. V shed 0 bases, J shed 5 bases, and the junction held 8 bases outside the gene matches. This CDR3 comprises 16 residues.

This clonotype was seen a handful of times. The CDR3 DNA follows: TGCGCCAGCAGCTTAGTTCTAGCGGGAGCAGGGGATACGCAGTATTTT. Translated, it gives CASSLVLAGAGDTQYF. This chain joins TRBV5-1 and TRBJ2-3, with TRBD2 matching over 10 bases. Germline CDR1 is SGHRS and CDR2 is YFSETQ. This CDR3 is 16 amino acids long. V shed 2 bases, J shed 6 bases, and the junction held 9 bases outside the gene matches.

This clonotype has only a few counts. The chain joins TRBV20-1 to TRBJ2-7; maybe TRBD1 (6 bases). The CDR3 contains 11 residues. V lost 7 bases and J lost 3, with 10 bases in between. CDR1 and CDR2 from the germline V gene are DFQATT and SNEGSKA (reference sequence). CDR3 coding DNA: TGCAGTGGAGAGGGACACTACGAGCAGTACTTC. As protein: CSGEGHYEQYF.

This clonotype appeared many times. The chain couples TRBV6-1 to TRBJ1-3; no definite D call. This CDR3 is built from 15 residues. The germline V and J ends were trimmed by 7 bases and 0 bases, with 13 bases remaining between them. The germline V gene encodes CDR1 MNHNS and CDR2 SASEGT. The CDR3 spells CASTIDRHSGNTIYF. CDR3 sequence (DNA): TGTGCCAGCACCATCGACCGCCACTCTGGAAACACCATATATTTT.

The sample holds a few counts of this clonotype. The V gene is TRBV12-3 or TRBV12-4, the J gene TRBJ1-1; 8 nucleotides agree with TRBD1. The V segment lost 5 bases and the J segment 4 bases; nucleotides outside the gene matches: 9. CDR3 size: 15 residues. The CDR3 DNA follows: TGTGCCAGCAGTACCAGGGGGCGAGAGGGCACTGAAGCTTTCTTT. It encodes CASSTRGREGTEAFF.

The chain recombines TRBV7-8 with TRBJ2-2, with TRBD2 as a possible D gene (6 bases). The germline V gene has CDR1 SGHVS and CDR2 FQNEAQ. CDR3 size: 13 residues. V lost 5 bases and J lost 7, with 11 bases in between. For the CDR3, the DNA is TGTGCCAGCAGCATGGGTAGCGGCGGGGAGCTGTTTTTT. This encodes CASSMGSGGELFF. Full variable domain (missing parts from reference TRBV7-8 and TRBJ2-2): GAGVSQSPRYKVAKRGQDVALRCDPISGHVSLFWYQQALGQGPEFLTYFQNEAQLDKSGLPSDRFFAERPEGSVSTLKIQRTQQEDSAVYLCASSMGSGGELFFGEGSRLTVL.

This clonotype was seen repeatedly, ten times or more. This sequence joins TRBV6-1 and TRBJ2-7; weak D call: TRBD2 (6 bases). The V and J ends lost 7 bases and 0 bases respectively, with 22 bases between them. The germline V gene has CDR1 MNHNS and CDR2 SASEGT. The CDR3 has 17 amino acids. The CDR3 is CASTLEGRLHVSYEQYF. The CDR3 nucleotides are TGTGCCAGCACTCTGGAGGGGAGACTGCACGTCTCCTACGAGCAGTACTTC.

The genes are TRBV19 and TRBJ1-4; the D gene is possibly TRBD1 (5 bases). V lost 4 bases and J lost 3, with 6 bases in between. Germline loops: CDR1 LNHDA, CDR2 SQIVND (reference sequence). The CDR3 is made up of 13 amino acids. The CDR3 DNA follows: TGTGCCAGTAGTAAGACAGCTAATGAAAAACTGTTTTTT. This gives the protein CASSKTANEKLFF.

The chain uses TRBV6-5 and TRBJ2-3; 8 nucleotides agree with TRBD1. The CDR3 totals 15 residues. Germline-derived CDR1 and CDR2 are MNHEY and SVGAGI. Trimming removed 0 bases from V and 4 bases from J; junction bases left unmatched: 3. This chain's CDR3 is CASSYSDRDADTQYF. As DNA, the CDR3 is TGTGCCAGCAGTTACTCGGACAGGGATGCAGATACGCAGTATTTT.

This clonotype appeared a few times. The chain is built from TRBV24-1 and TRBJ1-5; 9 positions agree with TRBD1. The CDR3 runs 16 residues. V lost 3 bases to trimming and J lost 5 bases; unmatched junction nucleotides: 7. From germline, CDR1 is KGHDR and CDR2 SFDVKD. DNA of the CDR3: TGTGCCACCAGTGATCCCGGGACAGGGCCCCATCAGCCCCAGCATTTT. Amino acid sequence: CATSDPGTGPHQPQHF.

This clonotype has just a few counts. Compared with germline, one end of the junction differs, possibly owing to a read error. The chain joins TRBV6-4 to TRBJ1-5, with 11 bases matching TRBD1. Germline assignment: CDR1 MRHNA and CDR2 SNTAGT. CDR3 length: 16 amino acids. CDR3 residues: CASSDYRDRGAQTQHF. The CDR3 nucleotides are TGTGCCAGCAGTGACTACCGGGACAGGGGGGCTCAGACCCAGCATTTT.

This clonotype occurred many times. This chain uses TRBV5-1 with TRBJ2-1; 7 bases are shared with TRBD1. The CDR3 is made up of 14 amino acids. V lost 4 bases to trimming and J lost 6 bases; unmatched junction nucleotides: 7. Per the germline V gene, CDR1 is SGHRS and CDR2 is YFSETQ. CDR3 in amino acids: CASSLDRDGNEQFF. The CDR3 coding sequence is TGCGCCAGCAGCCTCGACAGGGACGGCAATGAGCAGTTCTTC. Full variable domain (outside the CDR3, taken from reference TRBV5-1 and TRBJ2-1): KAGVTQTPRYLIKTRGQQVTLSCSPISGHRSVSWYQQTPGQGLQFLFEYFSETQRNKGNFPGRFSGRQFSNSRSEMNVSTLELGDSALYLCASSLDRDGNEQFFGPGTRLTVL.